These 31 T cell receptor beta chains were sequenced from one sample in a study of cytomegalovirus exposure and HLA in healthy donors. Researchers ran the PCR with 60 Vbeta and 13 Jbeta primers. Some clones are missing from TCRdb's copy, which holds only in-frame ones; the method was immunoSEQ multiplex PCR. The sample consists of some 98,000 clones, approximately 9% of them appearing once. The sample taken for sequencing was PBMCs. Receptors originate from a man aged 50-59 years in good health and CMV-seropositive.

This clone has just a few counts. The CDR3 DNA reads TGTGCCAGCAGCTTCCAGGGCTACAATGAGCAGTTCTTC. It codes for CASSFQGYNEQFF. The rearrangement uses TRBV7-2 and TRBJ2-1; D may be TRBD1 (5 bases). Deletions cut 3 bases from V and 3 bases from J, with 6 bases between. Germline V lookup: CDR1 SGHTA, CDR2 FQGNSA. The CDR3 is made up of 13 amino acids.

This clone turned up a few times. V gene TRBV30 combines with J gene TRBJ1-3, with D perhaps TRBD1 (5 bases). The V end was cut by 0 bases, the J end by 1 base, with 10 bases between. Germline V gives CDR1 GTSNPN, CDR2 SVGIG (reference sequence). This CDR3 is built from 15 residues. CDR3 DNA sequence: TGTGCCTGGAGTGTTTCCGGGGGTTCTGGAAACACCATATATTTT. It translates to CAWSVSGGSGNTIYF.

This chain uses TRBV11-1 with TRBJ2-3; D ambiguous. Between the trimmed V and J ends, which lost 5 bases and 2 bases, there was a span of 14 bases. This CDR3 is 15 amino acids long. Germline V gene lookup returns CDR1 SGHAT and CDR2 FQDESV (reference sequence). The chain's CDR3 is CASSPLRGVTDTQYF. Here the CDR3 DNA reads TGTGCCAGCAGCCCTTTAAGAGGAGTCACAGATACGCAGTATTTT.

This chain joins TRBV30 and TRBJ2-7, with TRBD2 identical over 7 bases. Losses at the gene ends were 0 bases for V and 6 bases for J; bases not matched to a gene: 11. Germline-derived CDR1 and CDR2 are GTSNPN and SVGIG (reference sequence). The CDR3 runs 15 residues. This chain's CDR3 is CAWSVLPSGGSEQYF. The CDR3 coding sequence is TGTGCCTGGAGTGTATTACCTAGCGGAGGCTCCGAGCAGTACTTC.

V usage is TRBV5-4 and J usage is TRBJ1-1; D gene unclear. This CDR3 is built from 14 residues. The germline V gene encodes CDR1 SGHNT and CDR2 YYREEE (reference sequence). V lost 4 bases to trimming and J lost 0 bases, with 10 bases between them. The CDR3 reads CASSHARLNTEAFF. The DNA for the CDR3 is TGTGCCAGCAGCCACGCTCGGTTGAACACTGAAGCTTTCTTT.

The chain links TRBV6-1 to TRBJ2-5; D is unresolved. V lost 2 bases, J lost 2 bases, and 12 bases lay in between. This CDR3 has 15 amino acids. Looked up from germline, CDR1 is MNHNS and CDR2 is SASEGT. CDR3 residues: CASSEIYGRQETQYF. CDR3 coding DNA: TGTGCCAGCAGTGAAATATATGGCAGACAAGAGACCCAGTACTTC.

This chain joins TRBV9 and TRBJ2-7, with 10 bases matching TRBD2. Germline loops: CDR1 SGDLS, CDR2 YYNGEE. V gave up 3 bases and J gave up 3 bases; unmatched junction bases: 9. This CDR3 is 16 amino acids long. As DNA, the CDR3 is TGTGCCAGCAGCGGGGGTCCTAGCGGGAGTCTCTACGAGCAGTACTTC. Translating it yields CASSGGPSGSLYEQYF.

The table lists this clone with a few counts. The V and J genes are TRBV2 and TRBJ2-7; 7 positions agree with TRBD1. Germline loops: CDR1 SNHLY, CDR2 FYNNEI. The CDR3 totals 14 residues. V lost 7 bases and J lost 6; bases outside the gene matches: 12. CDR3 nucleotide sequence: TGTGCCAGCAATAGTCAGGGGGAACTCGCCGAGCAGTACTTC. This encodes CASNSQGELAEQYF.

This clone was counted a few times. The chain joins TRBV11-2 to TRBJ2-3; a weak D match, TRBD2 (6 bases). In germline, CDR1 is SGHAT, CDR2 FQNNGV. The CDR3 covers 15 residues. V was clipped by 5 bases and J by 4 bases, with 16 bases between them. The CDR3 loop is CASSPREAGSDTQYF. CDR3 nucleotide sequence: TGTGCCAGCAGCCCGAGGGAGGCGGGATCAGATACGCAGTATTTT.

This rearrangement joins TRBV10-3 to TRBJ1-1; D not resolved. The CDR3 contains 12 residues. The V end lost 3 bases, the J end lost 8 bases, and 10 bases lay between the germline ends. CDR1 is ENHRY, CDR2 SYGVKD, per germline. In DNA, the CDR3 is TGTGCCATCAGTGAAAGTGCAGGAGAAGCTTTCTTT. Translation: CAISESAGEAFF.

The rearrangement links TRBV5-1 to TRBJ1-2, with D unresolved. V was cut by 0 bases and J by 8 bases, with 14 bases left in between. CDR1 SGHRS and CDR2 YFSETQ come from the germline V gene. The CDR3 has 14 amino acids. The CDR3 DNA reads as TGCGCCAGCAGCTTGGCTCGGGCCTCGGGGGGCTACACCTTC. Its protein is CASSLARASGGYTF.

In its sample, this clone was seen a few times. CDR3 amino acids: CASSQVAGTSGSYEQYF. The CDR3 region has the DNA TGTGCCAGCAGCCAAGTCGCCGGGACTAGCGGATCCTACGAGCAGTACTTC. V is TRBV4-2 and J is TRBJ2-7; 11 bases line up with TRBD2. The V segment lost 1 base and the J segment 1 base; nucleotides outside the gene matches: 6. In germline, CDR1 is LGHNA, CDR2 YNFKEQ. CDR3 length: 17 residues.

This clone was seen a few times. The CDR3 DNA follows: TGTGCCAGCAGCCACGCGAGCGGGAGAACCGGGGAGCTGTTTTTT. This sequence encodes CASSHASGRTGELFF. The chain combines TRBV4-2 with TRBJ2-2; TRBD2 matches at 8 bases. The CDR3 spans 15 residues. J gave up 5 bases and V 3 bases, and 5 bases lay outside the gene matches. The germline CDR1 and CDR2 sequences are LGHNA and YNFKEQ.

The CDR3 DNA sequence: TGTGCCAGCAGCCCCGGAGGGGCGGGGGAGACCCAGTACTTC. Translated, it gives CASSPGGAGETQYF. The chain combines TRBV7-9 with TRBJ2-5; possibly TRBD2 for D (6 bases). The CDR3 extends over 14 amino acids. Trimming stripped 5 bases from V and 5 bases from J, with 15 bases between. Looked up from germline, CDR1 is SEHNR and CDR2 is FQNEAQ (reference sequence).

This clone was detected only a few times. The genes are TRBV5-5 and TRBJ2-5; 8 nucleotides agree with TRBD1. Losses at the gene ends were 4 bases for V and 5 bases for J; bases not matched to a gene: 4. In germline, CDR1 is SGHKS, CDR2 YYEKEE (reference sequence). There are 13 residues in the CDR3. The CDR3 DNA is TGTGCCAGCAGCCGGGACAGGCGGGAGACCCAGTACTTC. Residues: CASSRDRRETQYF.

The chain recombines TRBV30 with TRBJ1-2; TRBD1 aligns across 10 bases. Looked up from germline, CDR1 is GTSNPN and CDR2 is SVGIG (reference sequence). Trimming removed 3 bases from V and 6 bases from J; junction bases left unmatched: 7. CDR3 length equals 14 residues. DNA for the CDR3: TGTGCCTGGAGCGACAGGGGGCCAGTTGATGGCTACACCTTC. This codes for CAWSDRGPVDGYTF.

The rearrangement joins TRBV27 to TRBJ2-1; the match to TRBD2 covers 7 bases. With 3 bases clipped from V and 8 bases from J, the junction kept 7 bases outside the gene matches. Germline assignment: CDR1 MNHEY and CDR2 SMNVEV (reference sequence). CDR3 size: 14 residues. In DNA, the CDR3 is TGTGCCAGCAGTTTCGGGGGAGGGAGGTATGAGCAGTTCTTC. Translation: CASSFGGGRYEQFF.

The genes are TRBV5-1 and TRBJ2-2; 7 bases match TRBD1. Trimming at V came to 4 bases and at J to 6 bases, leaving 3 bases not matched to a gene. The CDR3 has 13 residues. Germline CDR1 SGHRS, CDR2 YFSETQ. The CDR3 coding sequence is TGCGCCAGCAGCACACAGGGGTCCGGGGAGCTGTTTTTT. This translates into CASSTQGSGELFF. Full variable domain (remainder filled in from reference TRBV5-1 and TRBJ2-2): KAGVTQTPRYLIKTRGQQVTLSCSPISGHRSVSWYQQTPGQGLQFLFEYFSETQRNKGNFPGRFSGRQFSNSRSEMNVSTLELGDSALYLCASSTQGSGELFFGEGSRLTVL.

This clone was counted only a few times. The genes are TRBV4-1 and TRBJ1-4, with 9 bases matching TRBD1. V was clipped by 4 bases and J by 5 bases; unmatched bases: 2. Germline V lookup: CDR1 MGHRA, CDR2 YSYEKL. The CDR3 extends over 14 amino acids. The CDR3 region is CASSPGQGNEKLFF. The CDR3 nucleotides read TGCGCCAGCAGCCCGGGACAGGGAAATGAAAAACTGTTTTTT.

The chain uses TRBV6-6 and TRBJ2-1, with TRBD1 identical over 9 bases. Germline lookup yields CDR1 MNHNY and CDR2 SVGAGI (reference sequence). The CDR3 loop spans 15 amino acids. J gave up 1 base and V 5 bases, and 3 bases lay outside the gene matches. This CDR3 reads CASSAGTGSYNEQFF. The CDR3 DNA follows: TGTGCCAGCAGTGCCGGGACAGGGTCCTACAATGAGCAGTTCTTC.

In its sample, this clone was seen a few times. The rearrangement uses TRBV19 and TRBJ2-4; D may be TRBD1 (6 bases). Trimming took off 5 bases at V and 7 bases at J, with 18 bases between the two ends. CDR1 LNHDA and CDR2 SQIVND come from the germline V gene (reference sequence). The length of the CDR3 is 15 residues. In nucleotides, the CDR3 is TGTGCCAGTAGTCCCTCCGACAGGTCCGGGAACATTCAGTACTTC. It translates to CASSPSDRSGNIQYF.

This clone was picked up a small number of times. CDR3 residues: CASSARGIRPEKLFF. In DNA, the CDR3 is TGTGCCAGCAGCGCGCGCGGGATCAGGCCGGAAAAACTGTTTTTT. The J gene is TRBJ1-4, the V gene TRBV9; D gene ambiguous. The length of the CDR3 is 15 residues. From germline, CDR1 is SGDLS and CDR2 YYNGEE. Deletions cut 3 bases from V and 8 bases from J, with 17 bases between.

This clone appeared a few times. Other DNA variants within this sample encode the same CDR3. The chain is built from TRBV28 and TRBJ1-2; D not resolved. CDR3 length: 12 residues. Per germline, CDR1 MDHEN and CDR2 SYDVKM. Trimming took 5 bases from V and 6 from J, leaving 10 bases between them. The CDR3 region has the DNA TGTGCCAGCAGTCTATATCGGGATGGCTACACCTTC. It encodes CASSLYRDGYTF.

This clone has ten or more counts. The V and J genes are TRBV5-6 and TRBJ2-7; 7 bases match TRBD1. The V gene's germline CDR1 is SGHDT and CDR2 YYEEEE. The CDR3 totals 11 residues. Trimming removed 4 bases from V and 7 bases from J; junction bases left unmatched: 2. This CDR3 is CASSRDREQYF. The CDR3 nucleotides read TGTGCCAGCAGCAGGGACAGAGAGCAGTACTTC.

The chain combines TRBV2 with TRBJ2-2; D not certain. This CDR3 is built from 13 residues. Trimming took 4 bases from V and 6 from J, leaving 9 bases between them. Germline V lookup: CDR1 SNHLY, CDR2 FYNNEI. CDR3 protein: CASSVAGAGELFF. In DNA, the CDR3 is TGTGCCAGCAGTGTAGCAGGAGCCGGGGAGCTGTTTTTT.

This clone was picked up a small number of times. CDR3: CASSAGTSNNEQFF. For the CDR3, the DNA is TGTGCCAGCAGCGCTGGGACTAGCAACAATGAGCAGTTCTTC. The chain is built from TRBV7-3 and TRBJ2-1, with 9 bases identical to TRBD2. Trimming at V came to 5 bases and at J to 5 bases, leaving 4 bases not matched to a gene. Looked up from germline, CDR1 is SGHTA and CDR2 is FQGTGA. CDR3 length equals 14 residues.

This sequence joins TRBV28 and TRBJ2-1, with TRBD2 matching 9 bases. CDR1 MDHEN and CDR2 SYDVKM come from the germline V gene. CDR3 length: 15 residues. J was trimmed by 10 bases and V by 6 bases; bases with no gene match: 13. CDR3 DNA: TGTGCCAGCAGGGGACTAGAAGCGGGAGGTACCGAGCAGTTCTTC. Its translation: CASRGLEAGGTEQFF. Combining the CDR3 with reference TRBV28 and TRBJ2-1 gives the whole variable domain DVKVTQSSRYLVKRTGEKVFLECVQDMDHENMFWYRQDPGLGLRLIYFSYDVKMKEKGDIPEGYSVSREKKERFSLILESASTNQTSMYLCASRGLEAGGTEQFFGPGTRLTVL.

V gene TRBV28 combines with J gene TRBJ2-5; no reliable D call. The CDR3 consists of 11 residues. V lost 9 bases and J lost 6, with 11 bases in between. Germline CDR1 MDHEN, CDR2 SYDVKM. The CDR3 spells CARSLMKTQYF. The CDR3 DNA sequence: TGTGCCAGAAGTCTAATGAAGACCCAGTACTTC.

This clone was detected a few times. The chain has TRBV5-1 and TRBJ2-7; D perhaps matches TRBD2 (5 bases). This CDR3 is built from 15 residues. CDR1 and CDR2 (germline): SGHRS, YFSETQ. Trimming removed 2 bases from V and 7 bases from J, with 19 bases in between. DNA of the CDR3: TGCGCCAGCAGCTTCGGGGATAGGGCCGCCTTTGAGCAGTACTTC. Translation gives CASSFGDRAAFEQYF.

This clone was observed a few times. The chain carries TRBV27 and TRBJ2-4; D is uncertain. Trimming took 3 bases from V and 0 from J, leaving 9 bases between them. Per the germline V gene, CDR1 is MNHEY and CDR2 is SMNVEV (reference sequence). The length of the CDR3 is 15 residues. CDR3 DNA sequence: TGTGCCAGCAGTTTTAACAACCTAGCCAAAAACATTCAGTACTTC. The encoded protein is CASSFNNLAKNIQYF.

This clone has a count of ten or more. The V and J genes are TRBV28 and TRBJ1-2; tentative D call: TRBD1 (6 bases). The CDR3 sequence is 13 residues long. Germline CDR1 MDHEN, CDR2 SYDVKM. The CDR3 DNA follows: TGTGCGGCTGGACAGCAATATAACTATGGCTACACCTTC. It specifies CAAGQQYNYGYTF.